The entry below gives a single T cell receptor (beta chain) sequence along with its context. This entry belongs to a study of blood T cell repertoires in COVID-19. TCRdb's copy holds only in-frame clones and misses some; the assay was immunoSEQ multiplex PCR. This table has more than 75,000 clones, approximately 88% appearing once. Trimming removed 4 bases from V and 5 bases from J; junction bases left unmatched: 8. The CDR3 spans 16 residues. Germline CDR1 and CDR2: LGHNA and YNFKEQ. The TCR was taken from a man aged 50-59 years with COVID-19, enrolled during active disease. The rearrangement uses TRBV4-2 and TRBJ1-6; 7 bases align to TRBD1. Sequences were obtained from peripheral blood. The CDR3 nucleotides read TGTGCCAGCAGCCGCCGAGGGGGCGCCGATAATTCACCCCTCCACTTT. Its protein is CASSRRGGADNSPLHF.